This entry is about one T cell receptor (beta chain). Its antigen is currently unknown. The CDR3 spans 16 residues. Trimming cost V 4 bases and J 4 bases; bases outside gene matches: 8. Per the germline V gene, CDR1 is SGHNT and CDR2 is YYREEE (reference sequence). This entry comes from a study of beta chain features in type 1 diabetes. Study outcomes and limitations: Type 1 diabetes patients showed a moderate but significant shortening of TCRB CDR3s in all four CD4+ subsets.

Sorting that relied on CD45RO/CCR7/CD25/CD127/CD95/CD27 yielded CD4+ naive, central memory, regulatory and stem cell-like memory cells. Of the isolated RNA, all was reverse transcribed, and so the sequenced material was expressed TCRB transcripts. Libraries were prepared by immunoSEQ multiplex PCR; TCRdb keeps only in-frame clonotypes and omits some of them. The sample yields some 270,000 clones, around 7.8% seen once. This TCR came from a woman younger than 30 in good health. The chain combines TRBV5-4 with TRBJ2-6; 7 positions match TRBD2. What was sequenced was central memory CD4+ T cells from blood. CDR3: CASSVGAGAGANVLTF. The CDR3 nucleotides are TGTGCCAGCAGCGTTGGGGCGGGAGCCGGGGCCAACGTCCTGACTTTC. Looking up the rest from reference TRBV5-4 and TRBJ2-6 gives the full variable domain: ETGVTQSPTHLIKTRGQQVTLRCSSQSGHNTVSWYQQALGQGPQFIFQYYREEENGRGNFPPRFSGLQFPNYSSELNVNALELDDSALYLCASSVGAGAGANVLTFGAGSRLTVL.